The next 2 T cell receptor beta chains were all read from a single sample in a study of T cell clonotyping in hematopoietic cell transplantation. Method: immunoSEQ multiplex PCR; TCRdb's copy keeps in-frame clones and lacks some. Altogether 6,000 or so clones are present, roughly 68% being singletons, with the ten largest covering less than 30%. The sequenced sample was PBMCs, obtained 180 days after allogeneic stem cell transplant. The receptors come from a male patient aged 50 or older who had an allogeneic stem cell transplant from an unrelated donor, so the T cells may come from the graft donor. Some clones in this sample may be carry-over from other donors' samples.

The chain joins TRBV27 to TRBJ2-3; D might be TRBD2 (6 bases). The V gene lost 10 bases and the J gene lost 5 bases, with 16 bases spanning the gap. Germline V lookup: CDR1 MNHEY, CDR2 SMNVEV (reference sequence). The CDR3 is 13 residues long. The CDR3 sequence: CATSGTSEDTQYF. As DNA, the CDR3 is TGTGCCACTTCCGGGACTTCGGAAGATACGCAGTATTTT.

This clone is labeled hyperexpanded. V usage is TRBV25-1 and J usage is TRBJ1-6; 7 bases fit TRBD1. This CDR3 spans 16 amino acids. CDR1 is MGHDK and CDR2 is SYGVNS in the germline V gene. Trimming cost V 0 bases and J 10 bases; bases outside gene matches: 9. CDR3 in DNA: TGTGCCAGCAGTGAATATTCGGACAGGTCATACTCACCCCTCCACTTT. Translation gives CASSEYSDRSYSPLHF.